Reported below is one T cell receptor beta chain. This CDR3 spans 15 amino acids. Germline V gene sequence: CDR1 SQVTM, CDR2 ANQGSEA. Trimming stripped 2 bases from V and 2 bases from J, with 13 bases between. The data are from a study of blood T cell repertoires in COVID-19. Across the study: Donors in the United States, Italy and Spain gave samples during acute or convalescent COVID-19.

Sequencing used immunoSEQ multiplex PCR; TCRdb keeps in-frame clones, though not all of them. Of about 130,000 clones detected, roughly 86% appear once; the ten largest clones hold about a sixth. The receptor comes from a woman between 50 and 59 years old who had recovered from COVID-19. Sequencing used peripheral blood. This sequence joins TRBV29-1 and TRBJ2-1; a weak D match, TRBD2 (7 bases). CDR3: CSVERGGRTYNEQFF. CDR3 bases: TGCAGCGTTGAAAGGGGGGGACGGACCTACAATGAGCAGTTCTTC.